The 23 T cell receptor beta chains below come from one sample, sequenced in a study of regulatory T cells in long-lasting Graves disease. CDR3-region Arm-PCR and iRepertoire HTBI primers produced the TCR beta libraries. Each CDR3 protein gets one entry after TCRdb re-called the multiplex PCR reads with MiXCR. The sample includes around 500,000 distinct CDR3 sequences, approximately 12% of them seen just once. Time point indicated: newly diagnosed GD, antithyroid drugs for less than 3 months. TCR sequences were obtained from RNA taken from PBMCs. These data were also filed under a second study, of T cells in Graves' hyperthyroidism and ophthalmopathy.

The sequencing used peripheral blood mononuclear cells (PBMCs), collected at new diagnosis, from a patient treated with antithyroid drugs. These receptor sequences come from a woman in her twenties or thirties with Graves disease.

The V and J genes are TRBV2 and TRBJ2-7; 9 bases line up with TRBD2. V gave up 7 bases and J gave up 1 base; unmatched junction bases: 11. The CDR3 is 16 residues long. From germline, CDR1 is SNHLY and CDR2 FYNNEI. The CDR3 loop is CASMLASGTISYEQYF. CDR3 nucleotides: TGTGCCAGCATGCTCGCTAGCGGGACAATTTCCTACGAGCAGTACTTC. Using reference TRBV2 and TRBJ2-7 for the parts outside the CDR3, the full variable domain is EPEVTQTPSHQVTQMGQEVILRCVPISNHLYFYWYRQILGQKVEFLVSFYNNEISEKSEIFDDQFSVERPDGSNFTLKIRSTKLEDSAMYFCASMLASGTISYEQYFGPGTRLTVT.

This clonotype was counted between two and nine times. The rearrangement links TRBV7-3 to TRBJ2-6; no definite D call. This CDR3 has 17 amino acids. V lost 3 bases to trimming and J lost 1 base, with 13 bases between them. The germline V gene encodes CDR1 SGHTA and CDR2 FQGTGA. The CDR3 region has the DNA TGTGCCAGCAGCTTCGCCGGCCCCGGGTCTGGGGCCAACGTCCTGACTTTC. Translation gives CASSFAGPGSGANVLTF.

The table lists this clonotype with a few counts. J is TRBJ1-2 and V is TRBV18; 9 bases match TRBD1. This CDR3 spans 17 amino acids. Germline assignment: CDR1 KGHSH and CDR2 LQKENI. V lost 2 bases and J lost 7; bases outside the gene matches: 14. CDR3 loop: CASSPNQGQGPASGYTF. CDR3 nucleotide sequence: TGTGCCAGCTCACCAAACCAAGGACAGGGGCCTGCCAGTGGCTACACCTTC. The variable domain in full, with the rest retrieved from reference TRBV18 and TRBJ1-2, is NAGVMQNPRHLVRRRGQEARLRCSPMKGHSHVYWYRQLPEEGLKFMVYLQKENIIDESGMPKERFSAEFPKEGPSILRIQQVVRGDSAAYFCASSPNQGQGPASGYTFGSGTRLTVV.

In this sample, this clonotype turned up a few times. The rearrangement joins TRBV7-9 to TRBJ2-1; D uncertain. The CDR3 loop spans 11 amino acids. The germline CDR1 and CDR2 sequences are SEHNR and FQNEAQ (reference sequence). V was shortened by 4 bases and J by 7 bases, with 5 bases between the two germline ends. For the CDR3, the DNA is TGTGCCAGCAGCTCTTGGAATGAGCAGTTCTTC. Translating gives CASSSWNEQFF.

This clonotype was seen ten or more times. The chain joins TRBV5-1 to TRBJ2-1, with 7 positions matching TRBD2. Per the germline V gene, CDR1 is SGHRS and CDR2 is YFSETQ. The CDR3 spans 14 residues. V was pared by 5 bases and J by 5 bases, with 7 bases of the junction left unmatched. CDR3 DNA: TGCGCCAGCAGGACGGGACTACCCCACAATGAGCAGTTCTTC. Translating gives CASRTGLPHNEQFF.

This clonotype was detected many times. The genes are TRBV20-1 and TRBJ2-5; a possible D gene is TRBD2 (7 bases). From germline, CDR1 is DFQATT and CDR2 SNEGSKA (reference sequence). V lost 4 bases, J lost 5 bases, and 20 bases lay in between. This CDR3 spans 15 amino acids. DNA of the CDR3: TGCAGTGCTAAAAGGGAGGGGGAGTCGTGGGAGACCCAGTACTTC. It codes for CSAKREGESWETQYF.

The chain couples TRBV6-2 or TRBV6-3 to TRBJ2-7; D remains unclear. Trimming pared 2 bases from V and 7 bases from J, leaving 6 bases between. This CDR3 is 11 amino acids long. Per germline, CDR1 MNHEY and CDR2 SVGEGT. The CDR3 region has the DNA TGTGCCAGCAGTTACGCGGAAGAGCAGTACTTC. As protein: CASSYAEEQYF.

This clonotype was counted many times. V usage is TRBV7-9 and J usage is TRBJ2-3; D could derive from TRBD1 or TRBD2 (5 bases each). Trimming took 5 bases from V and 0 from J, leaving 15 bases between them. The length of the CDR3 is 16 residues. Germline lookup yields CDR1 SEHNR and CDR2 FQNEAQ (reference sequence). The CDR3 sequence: CASSPAGTGSTDTQYF. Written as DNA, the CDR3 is TGTGCCAGCAGCCCAGCCGGGACGGGAAGCACAGATACGCAGTATTTT.

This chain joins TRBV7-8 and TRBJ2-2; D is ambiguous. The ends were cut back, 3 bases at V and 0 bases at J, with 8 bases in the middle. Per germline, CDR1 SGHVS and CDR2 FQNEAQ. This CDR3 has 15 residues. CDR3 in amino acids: CASSFVPANTGELFF. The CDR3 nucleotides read TGTGCCAGCAGCTTCGTACCGGCGAACACCGGGGAGCTGTTTTTT.

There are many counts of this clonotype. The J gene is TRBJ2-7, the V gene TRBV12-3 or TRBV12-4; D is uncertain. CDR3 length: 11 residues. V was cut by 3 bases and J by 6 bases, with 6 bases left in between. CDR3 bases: TGTGCCAGCAGTTTCTTGGGCGAGCAGTACTTC. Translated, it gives CASSFLGEQYF.

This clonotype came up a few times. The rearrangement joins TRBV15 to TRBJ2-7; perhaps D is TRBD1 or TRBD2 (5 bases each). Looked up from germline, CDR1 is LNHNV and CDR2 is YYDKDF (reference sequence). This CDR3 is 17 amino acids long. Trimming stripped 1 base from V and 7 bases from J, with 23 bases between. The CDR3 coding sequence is TGTGCCACCAGCAGAGGGTGGTCCGGGGCCTTTTCGGGGGAGCAGTACTTC. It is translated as CATSRGWSGAFSGEQYF.

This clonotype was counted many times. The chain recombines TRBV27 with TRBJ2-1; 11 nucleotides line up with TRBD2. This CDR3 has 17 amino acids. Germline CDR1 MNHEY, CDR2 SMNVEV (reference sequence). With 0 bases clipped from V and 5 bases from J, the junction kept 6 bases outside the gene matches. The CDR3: CASSLSWGTSGNNEQFF. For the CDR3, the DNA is TGTGCCAGCAGTTTATCGTGGGGGACTAGCGGAAACAATGAGCAGTTCTTC.

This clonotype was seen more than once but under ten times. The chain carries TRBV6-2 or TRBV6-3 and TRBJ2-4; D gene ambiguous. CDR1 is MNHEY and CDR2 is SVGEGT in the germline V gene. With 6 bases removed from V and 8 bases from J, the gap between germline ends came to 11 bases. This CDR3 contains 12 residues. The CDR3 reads CASRSTLDIQYF. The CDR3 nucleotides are TGTGCCAGCAGATCAACCCTTGACATTCAGTACTTC.

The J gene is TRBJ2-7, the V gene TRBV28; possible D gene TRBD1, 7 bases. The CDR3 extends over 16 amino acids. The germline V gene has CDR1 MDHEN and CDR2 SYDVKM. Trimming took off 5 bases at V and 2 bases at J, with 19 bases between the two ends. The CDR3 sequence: CASSVRGATGTYEQYF. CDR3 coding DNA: TGTGCCAGCAGTGTGAGGGGGGCGACAGGGACCTACGAGCAGTACTTC. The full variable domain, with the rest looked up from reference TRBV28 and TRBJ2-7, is DVKVTQSSRYLVKRTGEKVFLECVQDMDHENMFWYRQDPGLGLRLIYFSYDVKMKEKGDIPEGYSVSREKKERFSLILESASTNQTSMYLCASSVRGATGTYEQYFGPGTRLTVT.

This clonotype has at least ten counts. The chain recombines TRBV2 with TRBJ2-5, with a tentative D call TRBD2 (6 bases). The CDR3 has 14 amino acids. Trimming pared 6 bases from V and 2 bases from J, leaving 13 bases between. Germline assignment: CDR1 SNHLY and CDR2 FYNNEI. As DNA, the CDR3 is TGTGCCAGCAGCCTTCGGGACTTACAAGAGACCCAGTACTTC. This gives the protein CASSLRDLQETQYF.

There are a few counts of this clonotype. Written as DNA, the CDR3 is TGTGCCAGTAGTATCCTCCCGGAGCGCCCGAGCTCCTACAATGAGCAGTTCTTC. Residues: CASSILPERPSSYNEQFF. The V gene is TRBV19, the J gene TRBJ2-1; D unresolved. Trimming pared 3 bases from V and 0 bases from J, leaving 18 bases between. The CDR3 is 18 residues long. Per the germline V gene, CDR1 is LNHDA and CDR2 is SQIVND (reference sequence).

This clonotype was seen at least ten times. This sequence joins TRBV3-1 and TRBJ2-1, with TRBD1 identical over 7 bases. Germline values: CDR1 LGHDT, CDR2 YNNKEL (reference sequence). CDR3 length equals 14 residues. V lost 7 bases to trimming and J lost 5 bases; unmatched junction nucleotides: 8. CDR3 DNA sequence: TGTGCCAGCATGGGACAGCCGAGACACAATGAGCAGTTCTTC. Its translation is CASMGQPRHNEQFF.

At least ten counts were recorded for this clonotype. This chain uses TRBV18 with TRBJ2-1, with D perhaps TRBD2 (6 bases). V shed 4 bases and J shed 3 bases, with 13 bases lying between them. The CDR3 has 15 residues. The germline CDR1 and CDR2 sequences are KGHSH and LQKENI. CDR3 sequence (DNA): TGTGCCAGCTCACTGGCGACTAGGGTCTACAATGAGCAGTTCTTC. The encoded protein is CASSLATRVYNEQFF.

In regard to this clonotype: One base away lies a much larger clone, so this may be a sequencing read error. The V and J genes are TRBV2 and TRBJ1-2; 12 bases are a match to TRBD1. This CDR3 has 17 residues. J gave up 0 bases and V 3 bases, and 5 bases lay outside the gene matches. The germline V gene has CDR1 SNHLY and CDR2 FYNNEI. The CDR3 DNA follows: TGTGCCAGCAGTGATGGGGGACAGGGGGCGGCTAACTATGGCTACACCTTC. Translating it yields CASSDGGQGAANYGYTF.

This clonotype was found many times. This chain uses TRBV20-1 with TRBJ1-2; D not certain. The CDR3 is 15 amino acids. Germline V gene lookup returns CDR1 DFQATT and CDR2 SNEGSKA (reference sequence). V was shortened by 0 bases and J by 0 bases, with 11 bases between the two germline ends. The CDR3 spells CSARDRGIANYGYTF. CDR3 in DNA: TGCAGTGCTAGAGATAGAGGGATAGCTAACTATGGCTACACCTTC.

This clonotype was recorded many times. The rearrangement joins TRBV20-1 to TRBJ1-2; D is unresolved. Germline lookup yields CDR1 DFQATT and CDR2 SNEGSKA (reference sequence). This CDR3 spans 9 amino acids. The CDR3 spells CTARPGYTF. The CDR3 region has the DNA TGCACCGCTAGACCCGGCTACACCTTC.

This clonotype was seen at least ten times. The CDR3 nucleotides are TGTGCCAGCAGCCAAGGGGGGACAGAAGAGACCCAGTACTTC. Translation: CASSQGGTEETQYF. The rearrangement joins TRBV3-1 to TRBJ2-5; 7 positions agree with TRBD1. CDR3 length equals 14 residues. Germline V gene data show CDR1 as LGHDT and CDR2 as YNNKEL (reference sequence). V lost 1 base to trimming and J lost 3 bases; unmatched junction nucleotides: 2.

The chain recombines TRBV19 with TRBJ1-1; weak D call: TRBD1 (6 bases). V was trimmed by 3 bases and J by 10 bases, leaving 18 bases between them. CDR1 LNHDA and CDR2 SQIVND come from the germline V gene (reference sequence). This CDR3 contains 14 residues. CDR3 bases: TGTGCCAGTAGTATCAGGGGCCAATGGTCGGGAGCTTTCTTT. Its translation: CASSIRGQWSGAFF.